This T cell receptor beta chain was identified in a study of T cells in narcolepsy. About the research overall: Donors had narcolepsy type 1 or type 2, or were healthy controls. Study-level points and caveats: HCRT-specific and TRIB2-specific autoreactive clonotypes appeared among same-patient CSF and blood CD4+ clonotypes. Autoreactive clonotypes reportedly recurred in blood of same and different patients, not controls.

Comments on this clone: The antigen remains unidentified.

Libraries were prepared by immunoSEQ multiplex PCR; TCRdb keeps only in-frame clonotypes and omits some of them. The profile shows some 24,000 clones, approximately 89% of them singletons. From germline, CDR1 is SGDLS and CDR2 YYNGEE. V lost 0 bases and J lost 4, with 8 bases in between. The CDR3 is 15 residues long. The chain couples TRBV9 to TRBJ2-6, with D perhaps matching TRBD1 (6 bases). The receptor comes from a human donor with narcolepsy. Sequenced input: CD45RA- memory CD4+ T cells from PBMCs. This chain's CDR3 is CASSVAQGGANVLTF. CDR3 coding DNA: TGTGCCAGCAGCGTAGCTCAGGGGGGGGCCAACGTCCTGACTTTC.